What follows describes a single T cell receptor beta chain. In the authors' workflow: Amplified reference gene primers provided the basis for estimating nucleated cell counts. TCRdb keeps only in-frame clones here, not all; method: immunoSEQ multiplex PCR. The V and J calls and clone size were taken over from that table, and D and trimming were inferred from the DNA. The data show some 350,000 clones, about 87% seen once. The CDR3 runs to 13 residues. The V and J ends lost 2 bases and 7 bases respectively, with 9 bases between them. Per germline, CDR1 LNHDA and CDR2 SQIVND (reference sequence). The record originates from a study of blood T cell repertoires in COVID-19. About the study: The cDNA or gDNA used as material had been derived from T cells, B-cell-depleted T cells, or PBMCs.

Cohort 3 recovered donors had two negative PCRs, clearance, or symptom resolution. The rearrangement joins TRBV19 to TRBJ2-1; TRBD2 is a possible D gene (5 bases). The sample comprised PBMCs or T cells enriched from blood (not recorded which). This TCR was sampled from a woman aged 25 to 39 who had recovered from COVID-19. CDR3 DNA: TGTGCCAGTAGTATATCCGGGATGAATGAGCAGTTCTTC. Translating gives CASSISGMNEQFF.